Listed below are T cell receptor beta chains from one sample, sequenced in a study of blood T cell repertoires in COVID-19. Generated by immunoSEQ multiplex PCR, the TCRdb table keeps only in-frame clones and is missing some. This table has approximately 49,000 clones, about 83% appearing once. The sample consisted of peripheral blood. The source is a man in his fifties with acute or convalescent COVID-19. Both conserved end residues are part of each CDR3. The D gene is left open where the match is weak. The size of a clone is reported for some rows only, either as once, few or many, or as a class for expanded clones.

clone size	V gene	D gene	J gene	CDR3 length	CDR3 protein	CDR3 DNA
-	TRBV7-9	TRBD1	TRBJ1-5	13	CASSPDRFSAQHF	TGTGCCAGCAGCCCGGACAGGTTTTCGGCCCAGCATTTT
-	TRBV6-5	-	TRBJ1-4	15	CASSLRGGAGEKLFF	TGTGCCAGCAGTCTACGAGGGGGGGCAGGTGAAAAACTGTTTTTT
once	TRBV24-1	-	TRBJ1-2	14	CATSDLWANYGYTF	TGTGCCACCAGTGATTTGTGGGCAAACTATGGCTACACCTTC
-	TRBV7-9	-	TRBJ1-3	15	CASSLVAGGGNTIYF	TGTGCCAGCAGCTTAGTCGCCGGCGGTGGAAACACCATATATTTT
-	TRBV7-9	-	TRBJ2-1	19	CASSFGTNTLLHSYNEQFF	TGTGCCAGCAGTTTCGGGACAAACACCCTCCTTCACTCCTACAATGAGCAGTTCTTC
-	TRBV11-2	-	TRBJ2-2	15	CASSSGRSGPGELFF	TGTGCCAGCAGCTCAGGACGGAGCGGGCCCGGGGAGCTGTTTTTT
-	TRBV18	TRBD1	TRBJ2-5	16	CASSPYGRQGKETQYF	TGTGCCAGCTCACCATACGGACGACAGGGAAAAGAGACCCAGTACTTC
-	TRBV18	TRBD1	TRBJ1-3	16	CASSLRDRVNGNTIYF	TGTGCCAGCTCACTCAGGGACAGGGTGAACGGAAACACCATATATTTT
-	TRBV2	TRBD1	TRBJ1-5	17	CASRGQGSIFGNQPQHF	TGTGCCAGCCGCGGACAGGGTTCCATATTCGGCAATCAGCCCCAGCATTTT
-	TRBV6-2/TRBV6-3	TRBD1	TRBJ1-6	12	CASSRQGMPLHF	TGTGCCAGCAGCCGACAGGGGATGCCCCTCCACTTT
-	TRBV24-1	TRBD1	TRBJ2-2	16	CATSDPPGQGAGELFF	TGTGCCACCAGTGATCCTCCGGGACAGGGGGCCGGGGAGCTGTTTTTT
-	TRBV25-1	-	TRBJ1-4	16	CASSDLLSTTNEKLFF	TGTGCCAGCAGTGACCTTTTATCTACAACTAATGAAAAACTGTTTTTT
-	TRBV10-3	TRBD1	TRBJ1-1	14	CAINTDRGDTEAFF	TGTGCCATCAACACCGACAGGGGGGATACTGAAGCTTTCTTT
-	TRBV5-6	-	TRBJ1-5	17	CASSLGLGRGLDQPQHF	TGTGCCAGCAGCTTGGGGTTGGGTAGGGGTTTAGATCAGCCCCAGCATTTT
-	TRBV7-9	-	TRBJ1-3	14	CASSLEGPSRAIYF	TGTGCCAGCAGCTTGGAGGGCCCCTCGAGGGCCATATATTTT
-	TRBV11-2	-	TRBJ1-5	13	CASSKQGGQPQHF	TGTGCCAGCAGCAAACAGGGAGGGCAGCCCCAGCATTTT
once	TRBV27	TRBD2	TRBJ2-7	19	CASSPSSLLPSGTSPEQYF	TGTGCCAGCAGTCCGAGCAGTTTATTGCCTAGCGGGACATCGCCCGAGCAGTACTTC
-	TRBV5-4	-	TRBJ2-7	14	CASSPDSFPYEQYF	TGTGCCAGCAGTCCGGACTCGTTCCCCTACGAGCAGTACTTC
-	TRBV9	TRBD1	TRBJ1-3	16	CASSDTTGVAGNTIYF	TGTGCCAGCAGCGATACAACAGGGGTGGCGGGAAACACCATATATTTT
-	TRBV19	-	TRBJ1-5	17	CASSFRGGGQNNQPQHF	TGTGCCAGTAGTTTTCGTGGGGGAGGGCAGAACAATCAGCCCCAGCATTTT
-	TRBV18	-	TRBJ2-7	13	CASSKGRTYEQYF	TGTGCCAGCTCAAAGGGCCGGACTTACGAGCAGTACTTC
-	TRBV18	TRBD1	TRBJ1-5	17	CASSQISGQGAGQPQHF	TGTGCCAGCTCCCAAATCTCGGGACAGGGGGCAGGACAGCCCCAGCATTTT
-	TRBV7-9	-	TRBJ1-2	15	CASSLVIGRDYGYTF	TGTGCCAGCAGCTTAGTTATCGGGAGGGACTATGGCTACACCTTC
-	TRBV20-1	-	TRBJ1-2	12	CSASNRYYGYTF	TGCAGTGCTAGTAACAGGTACTATGGCTACACCTTC
-	TRBV11-2	-	TRBJ2-7	15	CASSLSRGSSYEQYF	TGTGCCAGCAGCCTCTCCAGGGGAAGCTCCTACGAGCAGTACTTC
few	TRBV9	TRBD2	TRBJ2-3	16	CASSAGTREFTDTQYF	TGTGCCAGCAGCGCCGGGACTAGGGAGTTCACAGATACGCAGTATTTT
-	TRBV4-1	TRBD2	TRBJ2-5	12	CASSQLAGAQYF	TGCGCCAGCAGCCAACTAGCGGGAGCTCAGTACTTC
-	TRBV4-2	TRBD2	TRBJ2-2	23	CASSQESGVFFVAGGTDTGELFF	TGTGCCAGCAGCCAAGAGAGCGGGGTCTTCTTTGTAGCGGGAGGGACGGACACCGGGGAGCTGTTTTTT
-	TRBV5-6	-	TRBJ1-3	14	CASRRDRFGNTIYF	TGTGCCAGCCGGAGGGATAGATTTGGAAACACCATATATTTT
-	TRBV5-1	-	TRBJ1-2	13	CASSGVPVSGYTF	TGCGCCAGCAGCGGAGTGCCGGTGTCGGGCTACACCTTC
-	TRBV2	TRBD2	TRBJ2-3	17	CASNDLLAGGQTDTQYF	TGTGCCAGCAACGACTTACTAGCGGGAGGGCAAACAGATACGCAGTATTTT
few	TRBV5-5	-	TRBJ2-7	12	CASSLTDSEQYF	TGTGCCAGCAGCTTGACGGACAGCGAGCAGTACTTC
-	TRBV5-1	-	TRBJ2-3	13	CASTGFGTDTQYF	TGCGCCAGCACGGGATTTGGCACAGATACGCAGTATTTT
-	TRBV5-1	-	TRBJ2-2	18	CASSLAFRTTPNTGELFF	TGCGCCAGCAGCTTGGCCTTTCGGACTACTCCGAACACCGGGGAGCTGTTTTTT
-	TRBV10-3	TRBD1	TRBJ2-5	17	CAISEGDRGTLQETQYF	TGTGCCATCAGTGAGGGAGACAGGGGAACCCTCCAAGAGACCCAGTACTTC
once	TRBV7-8	TRBD1	TRBJ1-5	17	CASSTHRGARGNQPQHF	TGTGCCAGCAGCACCCACAGGGGCGCCCGGGGCAATCAGCCCCAGCATTTT
-	TRBV28	-	TRBJ1-2	14	CASSLQTVYYGYTF	TGTGCCAGCAGTTTACAGACAGTCTACTATGGCTACACCTTC
-	TRBV27	-	TRBJ1-5	17	CASSSTSTGRRNQPQHF	TGTGCCAGCAGTTCCACCTCTACAGGAAGACGAAATCAGCCCCAGCATTTT
-	TRBV7-9	TRBD2	TRBJ2-3	16	CASSRVGAGNTDTQYF	TGTGCCAGCAGCCGGGTGGGAGCGGGGAACACAGATACGCAGTATTTT
-	TRBV7-9	TRBD2	TRBJ2-3	15	CASSLESGGTDTQYF	TGTGCCAGCAGCTTAGAGAGCGGGGGGACAGATACGCAGTATTTT
-	TRBV29-1	-	TRBJ1-1	11	CSVEGAWVAFF	TGCAGCGTGGAAGGGGCCTGGGTGGCTTTCTTT